The 17 T cell receptor beta chains below were found in one sample sequenced in a study of shared clonotypes between healthy human individuals. The naive CD8 subset, CD45RO-negative cells positively selected for CCR7, excluded terminally differentiated effector memory CD45RA+ cells. Sequencing was performed with immunoSEQ multiplex PCR; in TCRdb, only in-frame clones are kept and a portion is missing. The sample shows roughly 600,000 clones, about 98% of them seen only once. What was sequenced was naive CD8+ T cells sorted from blood. All receptors derive from a man younger than 45 in good health.

A note on this clone: Other DNA variants within this sample encode the same CDR3. The chain uses TRBV9 and TRBJ1-5; 7 bases align to TRBD1. Germline trimming cut 0 bases from V and 7 bases from J; bases unmatched to any gene: 1. There are 13 residues in the CDR3. The germline gives CDR1 SGDLS, CDR2 YYNGEE. The CDR3 DNA is TGTGCCAGCAGCGTAGAAGGGGGCCAGCCCCAGCATTTT. It codes for CASSVEGGQPQHF.

This CDR3 is CASSSYPTSYEQYF. Here the CDR3 DNA reads TGTGCCAGCAGTTCCTACCCTACCAGCTACGAGCAGTACTTC. The genes are TRBV28 and TRBJ2-7, with D uncertain. The V end was cut by 4 bases, the J end by 3 bases, with 13 bases between. CDR3 length equals 14 residues. Germline CDR1 MDHEN, CDR2 SYDVKM.

Here the CDR3 reads CSVEAHEQYF. CDR3 nucleotides: TGCAGCGTTGAGGCCCACGAGCAGTACTTC. The chain has TRBV29-1 and TRBJ2-7; no firm D call. The CDR3 consists of 10 residues. Germline loops: CDR1 SQVTM, CDR2 ANQGSEA. V lost 3 bases, J lost 5 bases, and 5 bases lay in between.

J is TRBJ2-7 and V is TRBV28; D possibly corresponds to TRBD2 (5 bases). The V gene's germline CDR1 is MDHEN and CDR2 SYDVKM. This CDR3 has 14 residues. V gave up 4 bases and J gave up 2 bases, with 12 bases separating them. The CDR3 DNA is TGTGCCAGCAGTTCGGAGGTGGGGACCTACGAGCAGTACTTC. It encodes CASSSEVGTYEQYF.

A remark on this clone: Germline is not matched at one junction end, which may reflect a read error. J is TRBJ2-1 and V is TRBV7-9; 8 nucleotides line up with TRBD2. The germline CDR1 and CDR2 sequences are SEHNR and FQNEAQ (reference sequence). The CDR3 runs 14 residues. The CDR3 loop reads CASRLAGRYNEQFF. The CDR3 DNA is TGTGCCAGCAGGTTAGCGGGGCGCTACAATGAGCAGTTCTTC.

CDR3 in DNA: TGTGCCAGCAGCTATAGCGGGAGAACTTACAATGAGCAGTTCTTC. It is translated as CASSYSGRTYNEQFF. The chain links TRBV7-9 to TRBJ2-1; 9 nucleotides align to TRBD2. Germline V gene lookup returns CDR1 SEHNR and CDR2 FQNEAQ (reference sequence). The CDR3 has 15 residues. Germline trimming cut 4 bases from V and 4 bases from J; bases unmatched to any gene: 5.

V gene TRBV29-1 combines with J gene TRBJ2-1; perhaps D is TRBD1 or TRBD2 (6 bases each). Looked up from germline, CDR1 is SQVTM and CDR2 is ANQGSEA. V lost 1 base, J lost 7 bases, and 17 bases lay in between. There are 15 residues in the CDR3. CDR3 sequence: CSVEGPGAMANEQFF. CDR3 nucleotides: TGCAGCGTTGAAGGTCCGGGGGCTATGGCAAATGAGCAGTTCTTC.

The CDR3 protein is CASSFELAGDNEQFF. CDR3 bases: TGCGCCAGCAGCTTTGAACTAGCGGGAGACAATGAGCAGTTCTTC. The chain employs TRBV5-1 and TRBJ2-1, with 11 nucleotides matching TRBD2. The CDR3 runs 15 residues. V shed 2 bases, J shed 5 bases, and the junction held 3 bases outside the gene matches. CDR1 is SGHRS and CDR2 is YFSETQ in the germline V gene.

The gene calls are TRBV6-6 and TRBJ2-7; perhaps D is TRBD1 or TRBD2 (6 bases each). This CDR3 contains 12 residues. V lost 7 bases and J lost 9, with 16 bases in between. Germline V gene data show CDR1 as MNHNY and CDR2 as SVGAGI (reference sequence). The CDR3 region has the DNA TGTGCCAGCAACGACGAGGGGGGAAGGCAGTACTTC. This gives the protein CASNDEGGRQYF.

This chain joins TRBV11-2 and TRBJ2-1, with TRBD2 identical over 9 bases. This CDR3 has 17 residues. Unmatched junction bases numbered 7, after V lost 2 bases and J lost 2 bases. Germline V gene sequence: CDR1 SGHAT, CDR2 FQNNGV. CDR3 coding DNA: TGTGCCAGCAGCTTAATGGGACTAGCAGCTACCTACAATGAGCAGTTCTTC. Its translation is CASSLMGLAATYNEQFF.

On this clone itself: The identical CDR3 is also encoded by other nucleotide sequences in the sample. The chain carries TRBV7-9 and TRBJ2-7; D remains ambiguous. The V gene lost 1 base and the J gene lost 3 bases, with 4 bases spanning the gap. Germline V gene sequence: CDR1 SEHNR, CDR2 FQNEAQ (reference sequence). The CDR3 sequence is 12 residues long. Written as DNA, the CDR3 is TGTGCCAGCAGCTTAGGGGTCTACGAGCAGTACTTC. Its protein is CASSLGVYEQYF.

This chain connects TRBV27 to TRBJ2-3; 12 positions match TRBD2. CDR1 MNHEY and CDR2 SMNVEV come from the germline V gene (reference sequence). The CDR3 has 15 amino acids. V shed 5 bases, J shed 6 bases, and the junction held 6 bases outside the gene matches. The CDR3 DNA is TGTGCCAGCAGTCCGCTAGCGGGAGGGAGCGATACGCAGTATTTT. Protein: CASSPLAGGSDTQYF.

V is TRBV25-1 and J is TRBJ2-7; D unresolved. V was clipped by 1 base and J by 5 bases, with 15 bases between them. The CDR3 covers 15 residues. Germline V gene data show CDR1 as MGHDK and CDR2 as SYGVNS. CDR3 loop: CASSECWPVLDEQYF. The CDR3 coding sequence is TGTGCCAGCAGTGAATGTTGGCCGGTACTCGACGAGCAGTACTTC.

The chain couples TRBV14 to TRBJ2-2; 8 bases agree with TRBD1. The CDR3 extends over 20 amino acids. Germline CDR1 is SGHDN and CDR2 is FVKESK. The trim removed 0 bases at V and 7 bases at J, leaving 19 bases unmatched. CDR3: CASSQDSPEEGTGVLGELFF. CDR3 sequence (DNA): TGTGCCAGCAGCCAAGATAGCCCGGAAGAGGGGACAGGAGTCCTCGGGGAGCTGTTTTTT.

This chain uses TRBV29-1 with TRBJ2-7; a weak D match, TRBD1 (5 bases). CDR1 and CDR2 from the germline V gene are SQVTM and ANQGSEA. The CDR3 covers 15 residues. Deletions cut 6 bases from V and 2 bases from J, with 20 bases between. The CDR3 sequence: CSVCQKQGVPYEQYF. CDR3 coding DNA: TGCAGCGTCTGTCAGAAGCAGGGCGTCCCCTACGAGCAGTACTTC.

The chain combines TRBV4-1 with TRBJ2-7; 7 nucleotides line up with TRBD2. The CDR3 spans 16 residues. Germline V gene sequence: CDR1 MGHRA, CDR2 YSYEKL. With 1 base clipped from V and 4 bases from J, the junction kept 10 bases outside the gene matches. CDR3 protein: CASSQVAGEASYEQYF. In DNA, the CDR3 is TGCGCCAGCAGCCAAGTCGCGGGAGAGGCTTCATACGAGCAGTACTTC.

The chain carries TRBV7-2 and TRBJ2-2, with a weak D call TRBD2 (6 bases). Trimming took off 8 bases at V and 4 bases at J, with 11 bases between the two ends. The CDR3 consists of 13 residues. From germline, CDR1 is SGHTA and CDR2 FQGNSA. The CDR3 reads CASVPAGTGELFF. The CDR3 DNA reads as TGTGCCAGCGTGCCAGCGGGCACCGGGGAGCTGTTTTTT.